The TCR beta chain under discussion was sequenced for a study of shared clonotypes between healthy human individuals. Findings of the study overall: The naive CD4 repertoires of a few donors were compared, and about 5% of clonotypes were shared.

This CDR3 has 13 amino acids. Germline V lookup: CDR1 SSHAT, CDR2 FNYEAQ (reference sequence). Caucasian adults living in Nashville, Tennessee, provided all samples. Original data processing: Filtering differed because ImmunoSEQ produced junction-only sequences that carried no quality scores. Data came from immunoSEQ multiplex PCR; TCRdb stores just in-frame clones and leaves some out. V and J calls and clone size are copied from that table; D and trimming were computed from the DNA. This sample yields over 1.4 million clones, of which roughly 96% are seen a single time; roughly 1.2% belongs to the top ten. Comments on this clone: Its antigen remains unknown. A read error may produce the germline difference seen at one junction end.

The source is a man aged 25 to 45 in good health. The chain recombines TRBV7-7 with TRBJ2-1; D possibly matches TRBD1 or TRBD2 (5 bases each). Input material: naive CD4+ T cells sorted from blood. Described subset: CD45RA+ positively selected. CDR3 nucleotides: TGTGCTAGCAGCTGGGGGACCTACAATGAGCAGTTCTTC. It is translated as CASSWGTYNEQFF.